The clone carrying this TCR beta chain was seen a single time. This record comes from a study of early T cells in non-severe SARS-CoV-2 infection. TCRdb analysed the 5' RACE reads with MiXCR anew, one entry per CDR3 protein. The sample shows 80,000 or so distinct CDR3 sequences, 12% of them seen only once. Germline assignment: CDR1 MDHEN and CDR2 SYDVKM. CDR3 length equals 16 residues. J was trimmed by 4 bases and V by 7 bases; bases with no gene match: 5. The chain links TRBV28 to TRBJ2-3, with 16 bases aligning to TRBD2. The receptor was derived from an adult who was a healthcare worker with PCR-confirmed SARS-CoV-2 infection or an uninfected control (not recorded which). Specimen: whole blood. CDR3: CASKGGLAGGADTQYF. The CDR3 DNA sequence: TGTGCCAGCAAGGGGGGACTAGCGGGAGGGGCAGATACGCAGTATTTT.